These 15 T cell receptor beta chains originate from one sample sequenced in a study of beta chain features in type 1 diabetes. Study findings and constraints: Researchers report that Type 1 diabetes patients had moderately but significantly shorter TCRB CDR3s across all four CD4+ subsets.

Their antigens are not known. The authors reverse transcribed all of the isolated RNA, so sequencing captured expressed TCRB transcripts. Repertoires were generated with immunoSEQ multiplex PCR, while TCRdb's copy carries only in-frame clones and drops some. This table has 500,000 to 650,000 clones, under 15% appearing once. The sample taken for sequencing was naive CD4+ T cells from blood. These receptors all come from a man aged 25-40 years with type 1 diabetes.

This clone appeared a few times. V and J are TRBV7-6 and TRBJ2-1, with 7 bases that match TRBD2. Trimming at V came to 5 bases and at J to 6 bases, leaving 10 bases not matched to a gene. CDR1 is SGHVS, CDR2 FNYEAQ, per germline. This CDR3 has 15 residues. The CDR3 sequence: CASSDARTRGNEQFF. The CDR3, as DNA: TGTGCCAGCAGCGACGCCCGGACTAGAGGCAATGAGCAGTTCTTC.

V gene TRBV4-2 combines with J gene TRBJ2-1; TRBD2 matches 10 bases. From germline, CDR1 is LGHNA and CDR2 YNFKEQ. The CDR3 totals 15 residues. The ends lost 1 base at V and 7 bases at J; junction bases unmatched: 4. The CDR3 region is CASSQVASGGNEQFF. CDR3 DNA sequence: TGTGCCAGCAGCCAAGTAGCTAGCGGGGGTAATGAGCAGTTCTTC.

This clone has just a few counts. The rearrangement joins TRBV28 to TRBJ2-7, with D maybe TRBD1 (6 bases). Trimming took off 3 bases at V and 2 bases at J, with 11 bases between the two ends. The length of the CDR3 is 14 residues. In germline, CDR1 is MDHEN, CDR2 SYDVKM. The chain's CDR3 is CASSFRQVTYEQYF. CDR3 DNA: TGTGCCAGCAGTTTTCGACAGGTTACCTACGAGCAGTACTTC.

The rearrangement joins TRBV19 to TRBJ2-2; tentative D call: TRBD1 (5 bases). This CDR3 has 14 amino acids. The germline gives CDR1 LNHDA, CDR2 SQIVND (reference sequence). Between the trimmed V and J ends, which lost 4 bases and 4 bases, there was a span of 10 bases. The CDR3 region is CASSTQGGTGELFF. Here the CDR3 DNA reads TGTGCCAGTAGTACCCAGGGTGGCACCGGGGAGCTGTTTTTT. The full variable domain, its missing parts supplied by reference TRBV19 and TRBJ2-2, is DGGITQSPKYLFRKEGQNVTLSCEQNLNHDAMYWYRQDPGQGLRLIYYSQIVNDFQKGDIAEGYSVSREKKESFPLTVTSAQKNPTAFYLCASSTQGGTGELFFGEGSRLTVL.

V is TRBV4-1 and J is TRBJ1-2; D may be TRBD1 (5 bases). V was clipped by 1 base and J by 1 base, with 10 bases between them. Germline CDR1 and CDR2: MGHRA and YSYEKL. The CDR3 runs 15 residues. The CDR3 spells CASSQADNLNYGYTF. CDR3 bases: TGCGCCAGCAGCCAAGCGGACAACCTTAACTATGGCTACACCTTC.

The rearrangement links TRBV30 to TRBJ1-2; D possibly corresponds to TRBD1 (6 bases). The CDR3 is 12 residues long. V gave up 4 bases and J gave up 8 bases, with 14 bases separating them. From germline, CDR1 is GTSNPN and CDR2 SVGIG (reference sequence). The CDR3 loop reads CAWNVGGTGYTF. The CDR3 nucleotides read TGTGCCTGGAATGTAGGGGGGACAGGCTACACCTTC.

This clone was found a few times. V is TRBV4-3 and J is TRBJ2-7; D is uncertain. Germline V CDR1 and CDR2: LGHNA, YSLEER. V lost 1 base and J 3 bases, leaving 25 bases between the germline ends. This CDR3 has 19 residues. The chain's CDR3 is CASSQGDRRSHPPSYEQYF. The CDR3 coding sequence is TGCGCCAGCAGCCAAGGAGACCGTCGCAGCCACCCACCTAGCTACGAGCAGTACTTC.

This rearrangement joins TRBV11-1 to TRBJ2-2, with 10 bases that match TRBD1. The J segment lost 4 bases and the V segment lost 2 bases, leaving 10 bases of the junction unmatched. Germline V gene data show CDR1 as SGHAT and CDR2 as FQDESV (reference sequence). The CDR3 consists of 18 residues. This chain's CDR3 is CASSLSRPRDRGTGELFF. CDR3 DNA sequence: TGTGCCAGCAGCTTATCTCGACCCCGGGACAGGGGCACCGGGGAGCTGTTTTTT.

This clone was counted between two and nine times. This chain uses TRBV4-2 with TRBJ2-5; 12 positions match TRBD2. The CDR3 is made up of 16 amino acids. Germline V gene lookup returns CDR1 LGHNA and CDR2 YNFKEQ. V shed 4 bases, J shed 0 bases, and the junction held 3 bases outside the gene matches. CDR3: CASSRGLAGNQETQYF. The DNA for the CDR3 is TGTGCCAGCAGCCGAGGACTAGCGGGAAACCAAGAGACCCAGTACTTC.

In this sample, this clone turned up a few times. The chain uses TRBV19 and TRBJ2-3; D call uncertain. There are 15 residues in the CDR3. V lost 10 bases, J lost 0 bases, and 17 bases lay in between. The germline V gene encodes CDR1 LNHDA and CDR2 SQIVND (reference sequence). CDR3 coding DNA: TGTGCCACCCTCGCTGCGGACGCTAGCACAGATACGCAGTATTTT. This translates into CATLAADASTDTQYF.

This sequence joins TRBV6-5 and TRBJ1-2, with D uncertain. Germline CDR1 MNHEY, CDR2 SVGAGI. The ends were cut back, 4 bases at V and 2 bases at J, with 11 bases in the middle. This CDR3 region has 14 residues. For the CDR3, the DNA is TGTGCCAGCAGTTCCAATTTGGGGAACTATGGCTACACCTTC. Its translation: CASSSNLGNYGYTF.

CDR3 coding DNA: TGTGCCAGCAGCCTGAGTAACTCTGGGGCCAACGTCCTGACTTTC. It encodes CASSLSNSGANVLTF. The rearrangement uses TRBV4-2 and TRBJ2-6; D remains unclear. The CDR3 sequence is 15 residues long. The germline V gene has CDR1 LGHNA and CDR2 YNFKEQ. Trimming pared 4 bases from V and 0 bases from J, leaving 7 bases between.

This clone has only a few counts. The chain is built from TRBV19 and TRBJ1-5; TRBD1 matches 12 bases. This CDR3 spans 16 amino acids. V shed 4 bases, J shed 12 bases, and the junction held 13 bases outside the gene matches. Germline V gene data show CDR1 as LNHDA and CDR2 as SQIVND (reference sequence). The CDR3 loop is CASSRRGDRGLGHQHF. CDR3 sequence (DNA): TGTGCCAGTAGTAGGCGTGGGGACAGGGGGCTTGGCCACCAGCATTTT.

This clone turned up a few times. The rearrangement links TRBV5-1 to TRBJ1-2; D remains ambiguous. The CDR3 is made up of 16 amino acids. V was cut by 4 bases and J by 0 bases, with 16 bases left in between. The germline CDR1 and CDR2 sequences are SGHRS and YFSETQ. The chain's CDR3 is CASSPSGPPSNYGYTF. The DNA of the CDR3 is TGCGCCAGCAGCCCGTCAGGACCGCCGTCTAACTATGGCTACACCTTC.

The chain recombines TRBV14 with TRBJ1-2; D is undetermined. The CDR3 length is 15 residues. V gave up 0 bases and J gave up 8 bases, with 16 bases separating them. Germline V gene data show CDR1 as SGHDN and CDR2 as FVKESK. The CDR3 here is CASSQDHNNFFGYTF. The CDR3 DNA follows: TGTGCCAGCAGCCAAGATCATAACAATTTCTTCGGCTACACCTTC.